This T cell receptor beta chain was retrieved from a study of cytomegalovirus exposure and HLA in healthy donors. For this clone: Its antigen remains unknown.

The study's findings and limits: The study flagged approximately 180 TCR beta chains as cytomegalovirus-associated. The CMV antigen specificity of a few CMV-associated chains was confirmed through in vitro analysis.

From germline, CDR1 is MGHRA and CDR2 YSYEKL. Trimming shortened V by 0 bases and J by 0 bases, and 12 bases separated the two germline ends. The CDR3 runs to 17 residues. The study ran its PCR with 60 Vbeta and 13 Jbeta primers. Libraries were prepared by immunoSEQ multiplex PCR; TCRdb keeps only in-frame clonotypes and omits some of them. The sample lists 150,000 to 200,000 clones; 87% were seen once. This clonotype was sampled from a woman in her thirties in good health and CMV-seronegative. The sequencing input was PBMCs. This chain links TRBV4-1 with TRBJ2-4, with D possibly TRBD2 on 6 matching bases. The CDR3: CASSQDNGGVAKNIQYF. In nucleotides, the CDR3 is TGCGCCAGCAGCCAAGATAACGGGGGAGTAGCCAAAAACATTCAGTACTTC.